This TCR beta chain is from a study of T cell responses to AZD1222 COVID-19 vaccine. General study results and limits: Clonal diversity was possibly underestimated, and the donors were mostly white British, with more females. Only five or six AZD1222 recipients tested seropositive at baseline.

This clone was recorded a few times. The target antigen is unknown. The protocol was immunoSEQ multiplex PCR, while the TCRdb copy is restricted to in-frame clones and leaves out a portion. The repertoire holds roughly 200,000 clones, with roughly 90% as singletons. The specimen comprised peripheral blood, sampled 28 days after the second AZD1222 dose. This clonotype was sampled from an adult who received the AZD1222 COVID-19 vaccine.

For the CDR3, the DNA is TGTGCCAGCAGCACCAGGACTCCACTCTACGAGCAGTACTTC. Protein product: CASSTRTPLYEQYF. This chain connects TRBV27 to TRBJ2-7; a possible D gene is TRBD2 (5 bases). CDR1 is MNHEY, CDR2 SMNVEV, per germline (reference sequence). Trimming took off 6 bases at V and 3 bases at J, with 15 bases between the two ends. There are 14 residues in the CDR3.